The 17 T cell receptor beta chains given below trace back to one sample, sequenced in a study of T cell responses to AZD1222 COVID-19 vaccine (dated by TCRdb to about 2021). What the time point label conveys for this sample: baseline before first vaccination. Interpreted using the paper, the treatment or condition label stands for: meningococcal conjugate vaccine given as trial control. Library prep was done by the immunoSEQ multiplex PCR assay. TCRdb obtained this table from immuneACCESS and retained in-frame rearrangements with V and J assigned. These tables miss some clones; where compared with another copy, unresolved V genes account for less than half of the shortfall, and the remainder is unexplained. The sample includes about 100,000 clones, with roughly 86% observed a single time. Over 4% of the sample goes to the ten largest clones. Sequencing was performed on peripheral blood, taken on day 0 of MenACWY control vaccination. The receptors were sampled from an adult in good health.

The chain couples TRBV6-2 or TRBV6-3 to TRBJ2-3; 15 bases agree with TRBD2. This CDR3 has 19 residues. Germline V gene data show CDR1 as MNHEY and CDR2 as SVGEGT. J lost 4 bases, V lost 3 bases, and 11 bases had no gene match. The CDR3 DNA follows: TGTGCCAGCAGTTATTCTGGACTAGCGGGGGGGTCCCCCGCAGATACGCAGTATTTT. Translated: CASSYSGLAGGSPADTQYF.

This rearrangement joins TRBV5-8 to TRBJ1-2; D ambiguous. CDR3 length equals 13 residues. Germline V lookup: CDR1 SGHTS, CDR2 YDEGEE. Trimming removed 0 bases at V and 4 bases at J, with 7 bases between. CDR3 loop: CASSLAPGYGYTF. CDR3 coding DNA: TGTGCCAGCAGCTTGGCCCCAGGCTATGGCTACACCTTC.

DNA for the CDR3: TGTGCCAGCAGCTTAAGTGGGCCGGGAAACACCATATATTTT. Amino acid sequence: CASSLSGPGNTIYF. The gene calls are TRBV7-3 and TRBJ1-3; D remains unclear. V lost 1 base, J lost 4 bases, and 8 bases lay in between. The CDR3 consists of 14 residues. Germline V gene data show CDR1 as SGHTA and CDR2 as FQGTGA. Full variable domain (rest looked up from reference TRBV7-3 and TRBJ1-3): GAGVSQTPSNKVTEKGKYVELRCDPISGHTALYWYRQSLGQGPEFLIYFQGTGAADDSGLPNDRFFAVRPEGSVSTLKIQRTERGDSAVYLCASSLSGPGNTIYFGEGSWLTVV.

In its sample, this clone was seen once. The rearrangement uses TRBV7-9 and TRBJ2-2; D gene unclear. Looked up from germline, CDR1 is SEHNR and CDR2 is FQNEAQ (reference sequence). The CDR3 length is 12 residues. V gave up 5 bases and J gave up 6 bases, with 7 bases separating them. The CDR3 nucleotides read TGTGCCAGCAGCCCCCCGGCCGGGGAGCTGTTTTTT. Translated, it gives CASSPPAGELFF.

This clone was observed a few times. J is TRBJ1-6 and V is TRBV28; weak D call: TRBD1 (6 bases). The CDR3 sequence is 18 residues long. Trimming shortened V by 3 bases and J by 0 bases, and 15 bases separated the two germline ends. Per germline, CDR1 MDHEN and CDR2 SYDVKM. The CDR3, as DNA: TGTGCCAGCAGTTTGGGAGGGGGAGTGAGCTCCTATAATTCACCCCTCCACTTT. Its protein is CASSLGGGVSSYNSPLHF.

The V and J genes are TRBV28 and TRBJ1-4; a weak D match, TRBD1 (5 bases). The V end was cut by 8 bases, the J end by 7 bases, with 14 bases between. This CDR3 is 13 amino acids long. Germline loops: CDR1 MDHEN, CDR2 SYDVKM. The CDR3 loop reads CASFLAGSEKLFF. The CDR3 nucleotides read TGTGCCAGCTTTTTAGCAGGGAGTGAAAAACTGTTTTTT. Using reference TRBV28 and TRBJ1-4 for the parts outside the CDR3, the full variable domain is DVKVTQSSRYLVKRTGEKVFLECVQDMDHENMFWYRQDPGLGLRLIYFSYDVKMKEKGDIPEGYSVSREKKERFSLILESASTNQTSMYLCASFLAGSEKLFFGSGTQLSVL.

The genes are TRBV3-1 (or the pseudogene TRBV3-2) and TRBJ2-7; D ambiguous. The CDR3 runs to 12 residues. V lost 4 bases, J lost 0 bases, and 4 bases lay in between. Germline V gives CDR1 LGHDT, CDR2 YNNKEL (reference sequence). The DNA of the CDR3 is TGTGCCAGCAGCCTCATCTCCTACGAGCAGTACTTC. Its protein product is CASSLISYEQYF.

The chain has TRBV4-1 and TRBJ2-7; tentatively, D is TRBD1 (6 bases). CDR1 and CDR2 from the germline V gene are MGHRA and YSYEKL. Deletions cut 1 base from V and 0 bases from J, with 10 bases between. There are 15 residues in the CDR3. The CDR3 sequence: CASSQGTANSYEQYF. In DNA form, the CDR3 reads TGCGCCAGCAGCCAAGGGACAGCCAACTCCTACGAGCAGTACTTC.

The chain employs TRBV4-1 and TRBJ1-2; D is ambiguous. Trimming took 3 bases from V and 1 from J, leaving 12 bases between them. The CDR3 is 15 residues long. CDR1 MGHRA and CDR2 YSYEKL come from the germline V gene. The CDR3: CASSQSGRRNYGYTF. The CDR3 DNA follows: TGCGCCAGCAGCCAGTCTGGACGGCGTAACTATGGCTACACCTTC.

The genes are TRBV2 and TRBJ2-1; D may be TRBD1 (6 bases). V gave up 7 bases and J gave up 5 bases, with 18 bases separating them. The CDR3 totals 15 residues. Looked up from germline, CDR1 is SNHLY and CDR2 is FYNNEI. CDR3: CASTPFGQFNNEQFF. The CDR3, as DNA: TGTGCCAGCACCCCATTCGGACAGTTTAACAATGAGCAGTTCTTC.

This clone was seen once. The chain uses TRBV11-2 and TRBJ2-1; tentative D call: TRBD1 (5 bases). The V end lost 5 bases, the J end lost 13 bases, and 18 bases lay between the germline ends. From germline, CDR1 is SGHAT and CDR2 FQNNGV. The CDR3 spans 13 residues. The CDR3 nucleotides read TGTGCCAGCAGCGAAGGCAGGGTTTCTGGTCAGTTCTTC. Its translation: CASSEGRVSGQFF.

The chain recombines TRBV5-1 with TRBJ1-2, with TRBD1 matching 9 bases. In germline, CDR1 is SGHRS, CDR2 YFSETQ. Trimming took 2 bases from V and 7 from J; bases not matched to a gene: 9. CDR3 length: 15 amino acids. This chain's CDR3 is CASSFQQGASFGYTF. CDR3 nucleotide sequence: TGCGCCAGCAGCTTCCAACAGGGGGCGAGCTTTGGCTACACCTTC.

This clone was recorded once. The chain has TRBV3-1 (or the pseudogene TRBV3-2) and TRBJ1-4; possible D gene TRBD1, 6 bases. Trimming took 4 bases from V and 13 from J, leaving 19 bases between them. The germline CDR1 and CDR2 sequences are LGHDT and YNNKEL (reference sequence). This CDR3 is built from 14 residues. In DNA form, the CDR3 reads TGTGCCAGCAGCCCCGCTGGGGCCCGAGGGGGACTGTTTTTT. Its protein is CASSPAGARGGLFF.

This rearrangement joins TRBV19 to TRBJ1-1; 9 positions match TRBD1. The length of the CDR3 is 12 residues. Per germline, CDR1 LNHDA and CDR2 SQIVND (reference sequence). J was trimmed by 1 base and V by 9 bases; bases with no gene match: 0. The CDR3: CARDRGNTEAFF. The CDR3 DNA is TGTGCCAGGGACAGGGGGAACACTGAAGCTTTCTTT.

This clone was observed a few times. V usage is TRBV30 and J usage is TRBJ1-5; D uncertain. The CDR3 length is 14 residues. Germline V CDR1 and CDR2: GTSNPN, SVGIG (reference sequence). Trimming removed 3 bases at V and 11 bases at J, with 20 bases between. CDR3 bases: TGTGCCTGGAGGGGGAGCATCGATGGTGGTACCCAGCATTTT. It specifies CAWRGSIDGGTQHF.

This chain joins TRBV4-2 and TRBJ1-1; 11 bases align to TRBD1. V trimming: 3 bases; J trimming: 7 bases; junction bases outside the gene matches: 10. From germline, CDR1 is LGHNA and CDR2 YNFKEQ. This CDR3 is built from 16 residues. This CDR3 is CASSHSPGQGVSEAFF. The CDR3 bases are TGTGCCAGCAGCCATTCCCCGGGACAGGGGGTTAGTGAAGCTTTCTTT.

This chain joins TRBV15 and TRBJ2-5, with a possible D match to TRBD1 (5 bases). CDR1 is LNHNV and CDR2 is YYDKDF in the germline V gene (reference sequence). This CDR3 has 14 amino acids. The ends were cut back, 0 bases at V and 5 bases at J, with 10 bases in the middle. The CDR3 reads CATSRDPAGETQYF. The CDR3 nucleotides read TGTGCCACCAGCAGAGATCCCGCAGGGGAGACCCAGTACTTC.